This TCR beta chain was recorded in a study of Ad26.COV2.S vaccination and SARS-CoV-2 variants. Study details: Once, or twice with 56 days between doses, Ad26.COV2.S was given intramuscularly.

TCRdb's table, derived via immunoSEQ multiplex PCR, lists solely in-frame clones and lacks some. This table holds about 320,000 clones, roughly nine tenths found once. The germline CDR1 and CDR2 sequences are SGHRS and YFSETQ. This CDR3 has 15 amino acids. V lost 5 bases, J lost 6 bases, and 10 bases stayed unmatched. Noted treatment: roughly 19 received Ad26.COV2.S at low or high dose, single or two shots; 5 received placebo; per-sample allocation not given. Sampling took place 63 days after the first vaccine or placebo injection. Expressing Wuhan-strain SARS-CoV-2 spike, an Ad26 vector served as the vaccine.

This receptor was taken from a person between 18 and 65 years old who received the Ad26.COV2.S COVID-19 vaccine or a placebo. The chain has TRBV5-1 and TRBJ2-3; 9 bases are a match to TRBD2. The source material was peripheral blood, sampled in a trial of Ad26.COV2.S vaccine versus placebo. DNA for the CDR3: TGCGCCAGCAGAATCGGCGGGGGGGCAGAGGATACGCAGTATTTT. Translation gives CASRIGGGAEDTQYF.